A selection of T cell receptor beta chains follows, all from one sample in a study of T-cell memory formation after mild COVID-19. TCRdb independently ran MiXCR on the 5' RACE reads; one entry per CDR3 protein. Of a few hundred thousand distinct CDR3 sequences listed, approximately 20% are singletons. Sequenced sample: PBMCs or a T cell subset sorted from them (not recorded which). Receptors originate from a man younger than 35 who had mild COVID-19 (a few samples of this study predate the infection). Cell type and time point are not known. The CDR3 runs from the conserved cysteine through the conserved F or W. The D gene is left open where the match is weak.

d_gene | j_gene | len | v_gene | CDR3aa
TRBD1 | TRBJ2-3 | 17 | TRBV18 | CASSPPDGTGITDTQYF
. | TRBJ1-1 | 15 | TRBV4-3 | CASSPQGIMNTEAFF
. | TRBJ1-6 | 12 | TRBV9 | CASSVYNSPLHF
. | TRBJ2-3 | 13 | TRBV4-3 | CASSQQPPDTQYF
TRBD2 | TRBJ2-3 | 17 | TRBV4-1 | CASSQDQTSGSTDTQYF
. | TRBJ2-3 | 18 | TRBV12-3/TRBV12-4 | CARPRLGRALIRTDTQYF
. | TRBJ1-1 | 15 | TRBV9 | CASSEPPLGNTEAFF
. | TRBJ2-3 | 11 | TRBV2 | CASRLADTQYF
. | TRBJ2-7 | 15 | TRBV7-2 | CASSPPSRALREQYF
. | TRBJ1-2 | 17 | TRBV10-3 | CAIRSGTWNDGPYGYTF
TRBD1 | TRBJ1-2 | 14 | TRBV12-3/TRBV12-4 | CASSSLGQAKGYTF
. | TRBJ1-6 | 12 | TRBV4-3 | CASSPNNSPLHF
. | TRBJ2-3 | 17 | TRBV6-5 | CASSYSPQGSRADTQYF
. | TRBJ2-7 | 13 | TRBV10-3 | CAISESDEYEQYF
. | TRBJ1-2 | 12 | TRBV6-6 | CASSAVNYGYTF
TRBD1 | TRBJ1-4 | 15 | TRBV5-1 | CASSLEGAGREKLFF
TRBD2 | TRBJ2-1 | 14 | TRBV5-1 | CASRDGGAGNEQFF
. | TRBJ1-5 | 13 | TRBV12-3/TRBV12-4 | CASSDRAEQPQHF
. | TRBJ2-7 | 15 | TRBV12-3/TRBV12-4 | CASSLGGGTTYEQYF
. | TRBJ2-5 | 14 | TRBV5-1 | CASSFAGLGETQYF
TRBD2 | TRBJ2-7 | 17 | TRBV18 | CASSSKLAGALSYEQYF
. | TRBJ1-4 | 14 | TRBV4-1 | CASSQETGNEKLFF
TRBD1 | TRBJ1-1 | 14 | TRBV20-1 | CSPRQGPRNTEAFF
. | TRBJ1-1 | 15 | TRBV5-1 | CASSLETGRWTEAFF
TRBD1 | TRBJ2-2 | 20 | TRBV4-1 | CASSHYARTGILRGPGELFF
. | TRBJ1-1 | 14 | TRBV12-3/TRBV12-4 | CASSFQGGSTEAFF
. | TRBJ2-2 | 19 | TRBV21-1 | CASSKGVRKWHLNTGELFF
. | TRBJ2-1 | 10 | TRBV5-1 | CASSGNEQFF
. | TRBJ2-2 | 17 | TRBV15 | CATSRDRWGGPTGELFF
. | TRBJ1-2 | 13 | TRBV4-1 | CASSQAPGDGYTF
. | TRBJ1-2 | 15 | TRBV6-5 | CASSLRQNFNYGYTF
TRBD1 | TRBJ1-4 | 14 | TRBV4-1 | CASSTPGTDGKLFF